The text below deals with one T cell receptor beta chain. The sample comes from a study of control samples from healthy donors and cancer patients. The CDR3 extends over 15 amino acids. Germline loops: CDR1 MNHNY, CDR2 SVGAGI (reference sequence). V was trimmed by 7 bases and J by 2 bases, leaving 18 bases between them. Generated by immunoSEQ multiplex PCR, the TCRdb table keeps only in-frame clones and is missing some. The data show about 160,000 clones, around 96% seen once. The sample taken for sequencing was blood. The chain carries TRBV6-6 and TRBJ2-7; D may be TRBD1 or TRBD2 (6 bases each). The clonotype originates from a woman aged 25 to 39 in good health. The CDR3 bases are TGTGCCAGCACCATTACGGGGGCGCTGGCCTACGAGCAGTACTTC. Protein: CASTITGALAYEQYF.